These T cell receptor beta chains were read from a single sample in a study of response to subunit inactivated influenza vaccine. MiXCR, applied by TCRdb to the RT-PCR reads, yields one record per CDR3 protein. This table has hundreds of thousands of distinct CDR3 sequences, 10% to 15% appearing once. Material: PBMCs from blood, obtained 45 days after vaccination. These receptor sequences come from a man aged 45-60 years who received an inactivated influenza vaccine. Each CDR3 is given with its conserved first and last residue. A D gene is named only where the DNA matches it firmly. Size tells how often a clone was seen (once, few, many) or the class of an expanded clone, and some rows leave it out.

clone size	D gene	V gene	J gene	CDR3 protein	CDR3 DNA
many	TRBD2	TRBV5-1	TRBJ2-1	CASSLSASGGSYNEQFF	TGCGCCAGCAGCTTGTCGGCTAGCGGGGGGTCTTACAATGAGCAGTTCTTC
few	TRBD2	TRBV6-2/TRBV6-3	TRBJ2-2	CASRLSGSIAGELFF	TGTGCCAGCCGACTCAGCGGGAGTATAGCCGGGGAGCTGTTTTTT
-	-	TRBV12-3/TRBV12-4	TRBJ1-2	CASSLYPSAMARGANYGYTF	TGTGCCAGCAGTTTATACCCATCCGCCATGGCCCGAGGGGCTAACTATGGCTACACCTTC
-	TRBD1	TRBV2	TRBJ1-2	CTCSLGLGGGPNYGYTF	TGTACCTGCAGTTTGGGTCTGGGAGGGGGCCCGAACTATGGCTACACCTTC
-	-	TRBV7-8	TRBJ2-7	CASSLAAWDDPSVEQYF	TGTGCCAGCAGCTTAGCCGCTTGGGACGACCCCTCGGTCGAGCAGTACTTC
few	TRBD2	TRBV7-2	TRBJ2-7	CASSLALAGANEQYF	TGTGCCAGCAGCTTAGCTCTAGCGGGAGCGAACGAGCAGTACTTC
few	TRBD1	TRBV15	TRBJ2-5	CATSRSTGGQETQYF	TGTGCCACCAGCAGATCTACAGGGGGCCAAGAGACCCAGTACTTC
few	-	TRBV7-9	TRBJ1-4	CASSLVPGWELFF	TGTGCCAGCAGCTTAGTGCCGGGATGGGAACTGTTTTTT
few	-	TRBV20-1	TRBJ2-7	CSGSGAREEQYF	TGCAGTGGGTCAGGTGCCAGGGAAGAGCAGTACTTC
few	-	TRBV9	TRBJ2-4	CASSPSGDIQYF	TGTGCCAGCAGCCCCTCTGGGGACATTCAGTACTTC
-	-	TRBV18	TRBJ2-7	CASSETRSSYEQYF	TGTGCCAGCTCTGAAACAAGGAGCTCCTACGAGCAGTACTTC
few	-	TRBV10-3	TRBJ2-7	CAISGMDSYEQYF	TGTGCCATCAGTGGGATGGACAGCTACGAGCAGTACTTC
few	-	TRBV12-3/TRBV12-4	TRBJ2-7	CASSFGSWQYF	TGTGCCAGCAGTTTCGGGTCTTGGCAGTACTTC
-	-	TRBV19	TRBJ1-4	CASSYRRRPNEKLFF	TGTGCCAGTAGTTATCGACGGCGACCTAATGAAAAACTGTTTTTT
-	-	TRBV9	TRBJ2-7	CASSVSSMNYEQYF	TGTGCCAGCAGCGTATCCTCAATGAACTACGAGCAGTACTTC
once	TRBD1	TRBV6-1	TRBJ1-1	CASSQNKGATEAFF	TGTGCCAGCAGTCAAAACAAGGGGGCCACTGAAGCTTTCTTT
-	TRBD2	TRBV20-1	TRBJ2-5	CSALAGGPAETQYF	TGCAGTGCCTTAGCGGGAGGGCCGGCAGAGACCCAGTACTTC
-	TRBD1	TRBV29-1	TRBJ1-5	CSVRQGEAQPQHF	TGCAGCGTCCGACAGGGGGAGGCTCAGCCCCAGCATTTT
-	TRBD2	TRBV20-1	TRBJ2-1	CSARVTSGERNNEQFF	TGCAGTGCTAGAGTGACTAGCGGAGAGCGGAACAATGAGCAGTTCTTC
-	TRBD1	TRBV7-8	TRBJ2-7	CASSVSPRGTYEQYF	TGTGCCAGCAGCGTAAGCCCCAGGGGGACCTACGAGCAGTACTTC
-	TRBD1	TRBV5-5	TRBJ2-4	CASSWGQDNIQYF	TGTGCCAGCAGCTGGGGACAGGACAACATTCAGTACTTC
few	-	TRBV20-1	TRBJ2-3	CRARDRGEGDTQYF	TGCAGGGCTAGAGACAGAGGTGAGGGGGATACGCAGTATTTT
-	TRBD1	TRBV10-3	TRBJ2-1	CAIKPTGGSSYNEQFF	TGTGCCATCAAACCGACAGGGGGAAGCTCCTACAATGAGCAGTTCTTC
many	-	TRBV10-3	TRBJ2-5	CAISESGVQETQYF	TGTGCCATCAGTGAGTCCGGGGTACAAGAGACCCAGTACTTC
-	-	TRBV3-1	TRBJ2-2	CASSQVRVWTASTGELFF	TGTGCCAGCAGCCAAGTCAGGGTTTGGACAGCTTCCACCGGGGAGCTGTTTTTT
few	TRBD2	TRBV10-3	TRBJ2-1	CAIKGTSGGSSYNEQFF	TGTGCCATCAAGGGGACTAGCGGGGGGAGCTCCTACAATGAGCAGTTCTTC
-	-	TRBV5-1	TRBJ1-6	CASSSGDPTSGNSPLHF	TGCGCCAGCAGCTCGGGGGACCCAACATCGGGGAATTCACCCCTCCACTTT
many	-	TRBV29-1	TRBJ1-4	CSVEDRSTNEKLFF	TGCAGCGTTGAAGATCGGTCAACTAATGAAAAACTGTTTTTT
-	TRBD1	TRBV12-3/TRBV12-4	TRBJ2-1	CASSKDRFVNEQFF	TGTGCCAGCAGTAAGGACAGGTTTGTCAATGAGCAGTTCTTC
few	-	TRBV20-1	TRBJ2-1	CSASSGARYNEQFF	TGCAGTGCTAGTTCGGGCGCCCGCTACAATGAGCAGTTCTTC
-	-	TRBV5-4	TRBJ2-7	CASSSTETYEQYF	TGTGCCAGCAGCTCGACAGAAACCTACGAGCAGTACTTC
-	-	TRBV4-2	TRBJ2-2	CASSQVQGYTGELFF	TGTGCCAGCAGCCAAGTTCAGGGGTACACCGGGGAGCTGTTTTTT
few	-	TRBV20-1	TRBJ2-2	CSARVAAGTGELFF	TGCAGTGCTAGAGTGGCAGCTGGCACCGGGGAGCTGTTTTTT
-	-	TRBV12-3/TRBV12-4	TRBJ2-2	CASSSVLERRTGELFF	TGTGCCAGCAGTTCCGTACTAGAACGTAGGACCGGGGAGCTGTTTTTT
few	-	TRBV11-2	TRBJ2-1	CASSLDWGRDSFF	TGTGCCAGCAGCTTAGATTGGGGACGAGACTCCTTCTTC
many	-	TRBV20-1	TRBJ2-4	CSAARTAKDIQYF	TGCAGTGCCGCAAGGACAGCCAAGGACATTCAGTACTTC
few	TRBD2	TRBV18	TRBJ2-7	CASSLLAGDYEQYF	TGTGCCAGCTCCCTCCTAGCGGGAGACTACGAGCAGTACTTC
-	-	TRBV7-9	TRBJ2-3	CASSLRRNTQYF	TGTGCCAGCAGCTTAAGGCGGAATACGCAGTATTTT
few	-	TRBV6-5	TRBJ2-1	CASSYFRANEQFF	TGTGCCAGCAGTTACTTCAGGGCCAATGAGCAGTTCTTC
-	-	TRBV18	TRBJ1-1	CASSPPVRSNTEAFF	TGTGCCAGCTCACCGCCGGTACGGTCGAACACTGAAGCTTTCTTT
many	-	TRBV12-3/TRBV12-4	TRBJ1-1	CASNGYVPTGNTEAFF	TGTGCCAGCAATGGTTATGTCCCCACTGGGAACACTGAAGCTTTCTTT
-	-	TRBV11-1	TRBJ2-2	CASSYPSSGYANTGELFF	TGTGCCAGCAGCTACCCCTCGTCAGGCTACGCGAACACCGGGGAGCTGTTTTTT
many	TRBD2	TRBV28	TRBJ2-2	CASSRSGTSVGGELFF	TGTGCCAGCAGCCGGTCCGGGACTAGCGTGGGCGGGGAGCTGTTTTTT
-	-	TRBV2	TRBJ1-5	CTSSLGRGGRYYSNQPQHF	TGTACCAGCAGTTTAGGTCGTGGTGGCAGGTACTATAGCAATCAGCCCCAGCATTTT
few	TRBD1	TRBV18	TRBJ2-7	CASSTQQGTYEQYF	TGTGCCAGCTCAACACAACAGGGGACCTACGAGCAGTACTTC
few	TRBD2	TRBV6-5	TRBJ2-7	CASSYSAGGRNEQYF	TGTGCCAGCAGTTACTCAGCGGGGGGGAGGAACGAGCAGTACTTC
few	-	TRBV12-3/TRBV12-4	TRBJ1-2	CASSWAVGDGYTF	TGTGCCAGCAGTTGGGCGGTTGGGGACGGCTACACCTTC
-	-	TRBV4-1	TRBJ1-1	CASSRTPDGRNTEAFF	TGCGCCAGCAGCCGAACTCCCGATGGAAGGAACACTGAAGCTTTCTTT
-	-	TRBV3-1	TRBJ1-6	CASSQARGSPLHF	TGTGCCAGCAGCCAAGCCCGCGGGTCACCCCTCCACTTT
few	TRBD2	TRBV29-1	TRBJ2-7	CSVDGLAGGAAYEQYF	TGCAGCGTTGACGGACTAGCGGGAGGGGCGGCCTACGAGCAGTACTTC
few	-	TRBV6-2/TRBV6-3	TRBJ1-5	CASSSSLGGSPQHF	TGTGCCAGCAGCTCCTCCCTCGGGGGCTCGCCCCAGCATTTT
few	-	TRBV5-1	TRBJ2-1	CASSLATRGEQFF	TGCGCCAGCAGCTTGGCAACACGTGGGGAGCAGTTCTTC
-	-	TRBV6-5	TRBJ2-4	CASSYGAKNIQYF	TGTGCCAGCAGTTATGGGGCCAAAAACATTCAGTACTTC
-	TRBD1	TRBV28	TRBJ2-7	CASSLFPGPTLGQGEQYF	TGTGCCAGCAGTTTATTTCCGGGGCCCACACTGGGACAGGGCGAGCAGTACTTC